This TCR beta chain was profiled in a study of T-cell memory formation after mild COVID-19. This CDR3 has 14 amino acids. The germline V gene has CDR1 LGHDT and CDR2 YNNKEL (reference sequence). Trimming cost V 1 base and J 2 bases, with 8 bases left between them. Barcoded TCR alpha and TCR beta cDNA libraries with UMIs came from 5'RACE using constant-segment primers. Via MiXCR, TCRdb re-called the 5' RACE reads, giving one row per CDR3 protein. The sample yields under 300,000 distinct CDR3 sequences, over 7% seen once. The chain carries TRBV3-1 and TRBJ1-2; no reliable D call. The TCR sequence derives from a man aged 18 to 29 who had mild COVID-19 (a few samples of this study predate the infection). Cell type and time point are not known. Specimen: PBMCs or a T cell subset sorted from them (not recorded which). This CDR3 reads CASSQARRNYGYTF. In nucleotides, the CDR3 is TGTGCCAGCAGCCAAGCGAGGCGGAACTATGGCTACACCTTC. The full variable domain, in which reference TRBV3-1 and TRBJ1-2 provide the parts outside the CDR3, is DTAVSQTPKYLVTQMGNDKSIKCEQNLGHDTMYWYKQDSKKFLKIMFSYNNKELIINETVPNRFSPKSPDKAHLNLHINSLELGDSAVYFCASSQARRNYGYTFGSGTRLTVV.